One sample yielded the 7 T cell receptor beta chains listed below, sequenced in a study of siplizumab effects on memory and regulatory T cells. Sequencing used immunoSEQ multiplex PCR; TCRdb keeps in-frame clones, though not all of them. Found here are 70,000 to 100,000 clones, under 95% of them singletons; the top ten hold over 5%. The specimen was CD8+ T cells sorted from blood. Receptor source: a human donor in good health.

The V and J genes are TRBV27 and TRBJ1-1; D perhaps matches TRBD1 (6 bases). Trimming cost V 5 bases and J 7 bases, with 17 bases left between them. Germline lookup yields CDR1 MNHEY and CDR2 SMNVEV (reference sequence). CDR3 length: 14 residues. The CDR3 DNA sequence: TGTGCCAGCAGTGAAAGGGGGGTGCGGGGTGAAGCTTTCTTT. Amino acids: CASSERGVRGEAFF.

The rearrangement uses TRBV6-5 and TRBJ1-1; D possibly corresponds to TRBD1 (5 bases). The germline CDR1 and CDR2 sequences are MNHEY and SVGAGI. This CDR3 is 15 amino acids long. V lost 6 bases, J lost 4 bases, and 18 bases lay in between. The CDR3 DNA reads TGTGCCAGCAGGGAACGGGACCGCTGGCTCACTGAAGCTTTCTTT. This codes for CASRERDRWLTEAFF.

The chain carries TRBV9 and TRBJ2-3; the D call may be TRBD1 or TRBD2 (5 bases each). V was shortened by 4 bases and J by 3 bases, with 15 bases between the two germline ends. Germline-derived CDR1 and CDR2 are SGDLS and YYNGEE. The length of the CDR3 is 15 residues. The CDR3 sequence is CASSLPGAATDTQYF. The CDR3 DNA follows: TGTGCCAGCAGCTTACCCGGGGCCGCAACAGATACGCAGTATTTT.

The chain recombines TRBV7-9 with TRBJ2-5; 9 nucleotides agree with TRBD1. Germline CDR1 and CDR2: SEHNR and FQNEAQ (reference sequence). The CDR3 sequence is 17 residues long. V gave up 5 bases and J gave up 3 bases; unmatched junction bases: 13. CDR3 sequence (DNA): TGTGCCAGCAGCCTTAACCGCGGGACAGGGATCGAAGAGACCCAGTACTTC. Its translation: CASSLNRGTGIEETQYF.

This chain uses TRBV29-1 with TRBJ2-1, with TRBD2 matching 8 bases. Trimming at V came to 6 bases and at J to 7 bases, leaving 11 bases not matched to a gene. In germline, CDR1 is SQVTM, CDR2 ANQGSEA. CDR3 length: 14 amino acids. CDR3 sequence (DNA): TGCAGCGTCCTCGGGGGGGCCGTGGGGAATGAGCAGTTCTTC. This encodes CSVLGGAVGNEQFF.

This chain connects TRBV11-2 to TRBJ1-1; D might be TRBD1 (6 bases). Germline values: CDR1 SGHAT, CDR2 FQNNGV. The V and J ends lost 6 bases and 2 bases respectively, with 16 bases between them. CDR3 length: 15 amino acids. The DNA of the CDR3 is TGTGCCAGCAGAACGATCACAGGGAGAAACACTGAAGCTTTCTTT. It is translated as CASRTITGRNTEAFF.

The chain employs TRBV10-3 and TRBJ2-5, with a tentative D call TRBD1 (5 bases). The germline CDR1 and CDR2 sequences are ENHRY and SYGVKD. Between the trimmed V and J ends, which lost 2 bases and 1 base, there was a span of 11 bases. The CDR3 extends over 15 amino acids. The chain's CDR3 is CAISEETEIQETQYF. As DNA, the CDR3 is TGTGCCATCAGTGAGGAGACAGAAATCCAAGAGACCCAGTACTTC.